This T cell receptor (beta chain) was documented in a study of PD-L1 blockade in urothelial cancer. About the research overall: Beginning around 2014, patients received atezolizumab, given as 1,200 mg intravenously every 3 weeks. Bladder-origin urothelial cancer in males covered twenty-five of 29 patients. Study results and limitations: Improved survival was predicted by pretreatment blood TCR clonality below the median.

This CDR3 comprises 15 residues. Germline trimming cut 3 bases from V and 4 bases from J; bases unmatched to any gene: 5. Germline V gene sequence: CDR1 KGHSH, CDR2 LQKENI. A word on this clone: Its matching antigen is unknown.

Sequenced by immunoSEQ multiplex PCR; TCRdb stores in-frame clones only, minus some. Among about 45,000 clones, 88% were seen once, and the ten largest hold around 3.9%. This receptor was identified in a man aged 80 or over with urothelial cancer. This chain links TRBV18 with TRBJ2-1; TRBD1 aligns across 8 bases. The source was PBMCs, collected around atezolizumab (anti-PD-L1) treatment. CDR3 sequence: CASSPGQGGYNEQFF. CDR3 DNA: TGTGCCAGCTCACCTGGACAGGGAGGTTACAATGAGCAGTTCTTC.